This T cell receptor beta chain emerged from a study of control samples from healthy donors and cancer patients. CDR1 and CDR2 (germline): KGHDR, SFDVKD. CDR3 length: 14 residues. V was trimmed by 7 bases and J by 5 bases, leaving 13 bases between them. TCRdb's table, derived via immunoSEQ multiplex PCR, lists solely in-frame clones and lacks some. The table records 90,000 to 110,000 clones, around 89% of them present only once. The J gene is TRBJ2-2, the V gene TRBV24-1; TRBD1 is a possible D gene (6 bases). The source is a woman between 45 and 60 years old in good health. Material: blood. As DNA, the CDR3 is TGTGCCACCAGGGGCACAGGGCGAACCGGGGAGCTGTTTTTT. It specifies CATRGTGRTGELFF.